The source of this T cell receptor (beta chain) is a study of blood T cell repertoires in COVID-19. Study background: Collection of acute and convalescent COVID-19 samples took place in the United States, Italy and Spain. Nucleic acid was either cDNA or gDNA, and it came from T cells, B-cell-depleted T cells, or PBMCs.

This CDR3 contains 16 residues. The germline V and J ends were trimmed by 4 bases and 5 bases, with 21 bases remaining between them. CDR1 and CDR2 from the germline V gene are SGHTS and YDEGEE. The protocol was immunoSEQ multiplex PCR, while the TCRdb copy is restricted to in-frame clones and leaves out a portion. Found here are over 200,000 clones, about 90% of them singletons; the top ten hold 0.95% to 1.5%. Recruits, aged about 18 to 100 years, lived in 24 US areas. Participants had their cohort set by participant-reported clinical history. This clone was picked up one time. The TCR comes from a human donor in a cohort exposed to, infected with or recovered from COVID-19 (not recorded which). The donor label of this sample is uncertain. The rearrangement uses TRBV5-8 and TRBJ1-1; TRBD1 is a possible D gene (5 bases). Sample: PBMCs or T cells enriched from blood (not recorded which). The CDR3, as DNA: TGTGCCAGCAGCCTAGGCCTCGCAGGGCCAGGGACTGAAGCTTTCTTT. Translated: CASSLGLAGPGTEAFF.